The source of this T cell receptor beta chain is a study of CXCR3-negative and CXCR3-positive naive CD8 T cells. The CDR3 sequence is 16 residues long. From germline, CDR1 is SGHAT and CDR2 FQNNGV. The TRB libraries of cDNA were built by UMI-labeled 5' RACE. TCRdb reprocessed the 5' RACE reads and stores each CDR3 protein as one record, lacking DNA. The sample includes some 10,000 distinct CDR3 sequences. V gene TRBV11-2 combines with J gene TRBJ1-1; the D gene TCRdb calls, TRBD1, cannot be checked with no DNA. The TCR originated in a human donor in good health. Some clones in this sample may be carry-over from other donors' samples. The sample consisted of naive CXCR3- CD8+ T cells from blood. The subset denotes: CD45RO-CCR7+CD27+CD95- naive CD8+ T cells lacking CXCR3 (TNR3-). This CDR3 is CASSSGTGGLRTEAFF. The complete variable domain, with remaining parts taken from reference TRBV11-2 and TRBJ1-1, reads EAGVAQSPRYKIIEKRQSVAFWCNPISGHATLYWYQQILGQGPKLLIQFQNNGVVDDSQLPKDRFSAERLKGVDSTLKIQPAKLEDSAVYLCASSSGTGGLRTEAFFGQGTRLTVV.